A selection of T cell receptor beta chains follows, all from one sample in a study of shared clonotypes between healthy human individuals. The data were produced by immunoSEQ multiplex PCR, yet TCRdb's version contains in-frame clones alone and is incomplete. Of approximately 500,000 clones listed, more than 75% are singletons. The material sequenced was PBMCs. Receptors originate from a woman between 40 and 55 years old in good health. Some clones in this sample may be carry-over from other donors' samples. Each CDR3 is given with its conserved first and last residue. Fields, in order: D gene, V gene, J gene, clone size, CDR3 protein, CDR3 DNA. The D gene is left open where the match is weak. The listing skips clone size in some rows; elsewhere it reads once, few, many or a size class.

TRBD1,TRBV11-3,TRBJ2-2,NA,CASSLDRGQGRTGELFF,TGTGCCAGCAGCTTAGATAGGGGACAGGGGAGAACCGGGGAGCTGTTTTTT
TRBD2,TRBV18,TRBJ2-7,NA,CASSPPGAGEEEQYF,TGTGCCAGCTCACCTCCGGGAGCGGGAGAAGAGGAGCAGTACTTC
NA,TRBV11-2,TRBJ2-1,NA,CASSPLLGLGEQFF,TGTGCCAGCAGCCCCCTCTTGGGGTTGGGTGAGCAGTTCTTC
TRBD2,TRBV11-2,TRBJ2-7,NA,CASSLLAGVYEQYF,TGTGCCAGCAGCTTGTTAGCGGGAGTGTACGAGCAGTACTTC
NA,TRBV30,TRBJ1-5,NA,CAWSVGGFQPQHF,TGTGCCTGGAGTGTCGGGGGCTTCCAGCCCCAGCATTTT
NA,TRBV7-3,TRBJ2-3,NA,CASSLIGGRTDTQYF,TGTGCCAGCAGCTTAATCGGGGGGCGCACAGATACGCAGTATTTT
NA,TRBV6-1,TRBJ2-2,once,CASRPPVRDTGELFF,TGTGCCAGCAGGCCTCCGGTTCGGGACACCGGGGAGCTGTTTTTT
NA,TRBV28,TRBJ2-7,few,CASSRPDSPPYEQYF,TGTGCCAGCAGCCGCCCGGACAGTCCCCCCTACGAGCAGTACTTC
NA,TRBV5-1,TRBJ1-1,NA,CASSFAENTEAFF,TGCGCCAGCAGCTTTGCAGAGAACACTGAAGCTTTCTTT
NA,TRBV10-2,TRBJ2-1,few,CASSESAVLGGPSHNEQFF,TGCGCCAGCAGTGAGTCAGCTGTCCTTGGAGGGCCGTCCCACAATGAGCAGTTCTTC
NA,TRBV29-1,TRBJ1-1,NA,CSVSGARNTEAFF,TGCAGCGTTTCGGGGGCTCGTAACACTGAAGCTTTCTTT
NA,TRBV5-1,TRBJ2-7,NA,CASSLEGSMGEQYF,TGCGCCAGCAGCTTGGAGGGAAGTATGGGCGAGCAGTACTTC
TRBD1,TRBV14,TRBJ1-1,few,CASSGTGGTEAFF,TGTGCCAGCAGCGGGACAGGGGGCACTGAAGCTTTCTTT
TRBD2,TRBV9,TRBJ2-3,NA,CASSPQGGSRDTQYF,TGTGCCAGCAGCCCCCAGGGCGGGAGTAGAGATACGCAGTATTTT
NA,TRBV28,TRBJ1-6,NA,CAIAGLGSPLHF,TGTGCCATTGCTGGGCTTGGTTCACCCCTCCACTTT
NA,TRBV10-3,TRBJ1-3,NA,CAISESWAAGNTIYF,TGTGCCATCAGTGAGTCATGGGCAGCAGGAAACACCATATATTTT
TRBD1,TRBV7-3,TRBJ1-2,NA,CASSLGQGAYYGYTF,TGTGCCAGCAGCTTAGGACAGGGGGCATACTATGGCTACACCTTC
NA,TRBV21-1,TRBJ1-5,few,CASSKAWGQGGSNQPQHF,TGTGCCAGCAGCAAAGCTTGGGGACAGGGAGGAAGCAATCAGCCCCAGCATTTT
TRBD2,TRBV10-3,TRBJ2-5,NA,CAINVGGRVQETQYF,TGTGCCATCAATGTGGGCGGGAGGGTCCAAGAGACCCAGTACTTC
TRBD2,TRBV5-1,TRBJ2-1,NA,CASSQTSGRYNEQFF,TGCGCCAGCAGCCAAACTAGCGGGAGGTACAATGAGCAGTTCTTC
NA,TRBV9,TRBJ2-7,once,CASSAAGTSYEQYF,TGTGCCAGCAGCGCAGCCGGGACATCCTACGAGCAGTACTTC
TRBD2,TRBV4-2,TRBJ2-2,NA,CASSQQTSGNTGELFF,TGTGCCAGCAGCCAACAGACTAGCGGGAACACCGGGGAGCTGTTTTTT
NA,TRBV2,TRBJ2-7,few,CASSDSGRHNEQYF,TGTGCCAGCAGCGATTCCGGGAGACACAACGAGCAGTACTTC
TRBD1,TRBV7-1,TRBJ2-3,NA,CASSYGTASTDTQYF,TGTGCCAGCAGCTACGGGACAGCGAGCACAGATACGCAGTATTTT
NA,TRBV7-3,TRBJ1-1,NA,CASSPRVGNTEAFF,TGTGCCAGCAGCCCTAGGGTGGGGAACACTGAAGCTTTCTTT
NA,TRBV4-1,TRBJ2-1,NA,CASSPLSAAYFISYNEQFF,TGCGCCAGCAGCCCTCTCTCGGCCGCGTATTTTATATCCTACAATGAGCAGTTCTTC
TRBD2,TRBV30,TRBJ2-1,NA,CAWNQLGGSSYNEQFF,TGTGCCTGGAATCAATTGGGCGGGAGCTCCTACAATGAGCAGTTCTTC
TRBD2,TRBV5-4,TRBJ2-7,NA,CASILSGRNDEQYF,TGTGCCAGCATCCTAAGCGGGAGGAATGACGAGCAGTACTTC
TRBD1,TRBV7-9,TRBJ1-2,NA,CASSPGQEGYGYTF,TGTGCCAGCAGCCCGGGACAGGAGGGCTATGGCTACACCTTC
NA,TRBV30,TRBJ1-3,NA,CAWASGHSGNTIYF,TGTGCCTGGGCCTCGGGACACTCTGGAAACACCATATATTTT
NA,TRBV7-8,TRBJ2-6,NA,CASSMLDYPQSRANVLTF,TGTGCCAGCAGCATGTTGGATTACCCACAAAGTCGGGCCAACGTCCTGACTTTC
NA,TRBV2,TRBJ1-1,NA,CASSELGLREAFF,TGTGCCAGCAGTGAATTGGGGTTACGTGAAGCTTTCTTT
NA,TRBV21-1,TRBJ2-7,NA,CASSKAKQGPLEQYF,TGTGCCAGCAGCAAAGCGAAACAGGGCCCCCTCGAGCAGTACTTC
NA,TRBV27,TRBJ1-4,NA,CASSLAGEGEKLFF,TGTGCCAGCAGTTTGGCAGGGGAAGGGGAAAAACTGTTTTTT
NA,TRBV2,TRBJ1-1,NA,CASRGDGNTEAFF,TGTGCCAGCAGAGGGGACGGAAACACTGAAGCTTTCTTT
TRBD2,TRBV6-5,TRBJ2-7,NA,CASKRELNYEQYF,TGTGCCAGTAAGCGGGAGCTAAACTACGAGCAGTACTTC
NA,TRBV18,TRBJ2-3,NA,CASSPGSTDTQYF,TGTGCCAGCTCACCAGGTAGCACAGATACGCAGTATTTT
NA,TRBV7-6,TRBJ2-3,NA,CASSPRGAADTQYF,TGTGCCAGCAGCCCCCGGGGAGCGGCAGATACGCAGTATTTT
NA,TRBV28,TRBJ2-7,NA,CASNFGKSEQYF,TGTGCCAGCAACTTCGGGAAGAGCGAGCAGTACTTC
NA,TRBV5-5,TRBJ2-2,once,CASSIGPNTGELFF,TGTGCCAGCAGCATCGGACCTAACACCGGGGAGCTGTTTTTT
NA,TRBV18,TRBJ2-7,NA,CASSPPSIREQYF,TGTGCCAGCTCACCCCCTAGTATACGCGAGCAGTACTTC
TRBD2,TRBV7-3,TRBJ2-5,NA,CASSSGRTKGETQYF,TGTGCCAGCAGCTCCGGGAGGACGAAAGGAGAGACCCAGTACTTC
TRBD2,TRBV5-1,TRBJ2-7,NA,CASSPSGSEYEQYF,TGCGCCAGCAGCCCAAGCGGGAGTGAATACGAGCAGTACTTC
TRBD2,TRBV7-2,TRBJ2-1,NA,CASKLGLAVDNEQFF,TGTGCCAGCAAACTAGGACTAGCAGTAGACAATGAGCAGTTCTTC
NA,TRBV6-5,TRBJ2-5,NA,CASSYSSELWETQYF,TGTGCCAGCAGTTACTCGAGCGAGCTTTGGGAGACCCAGTACTTC
TRBD1,TRBV4-3,TRBJ1-1,NA,CASSQTGVTEAFF,TGCGCCAGCAGCCAAACAGGGGTCACTGAAGCTTTCTTT
NA,TRBV5-6,TRBJ1-2,NA,CASSSPGGYGYTF,TGTGCCAGCAGCTCCCCCGGCGGGTATGGCTACACCTTC
NA,TRBV9,TRBJ2-7,many,CASSVSTASYEQYF,TGTGCCAGCAGCGTATCAACTGCCTCCTACGAGCAGTACTTC
NA,TRBV27,TRBJ2-1,NA,CASRWTRESLYEQFF,TGTGCCAGCCGCTGGACCCGGGAAAGTCTCTATGAGCAGTTCTTC
NA,TRBV11-2,TRBJ2-2,NA,CASSSPKPYANTGELFF,TGTGCCAGCAGCTCCCCTAAACCCTATGCCAACACCGGGGAGCTGTTTTTT
TRBD2,TRBV28,TRBJ2-7,once,CASSLVSLAGYEQYF,TGTGCCAGCAGTTTAGTTTCTCTAGCGGGATACGAGCAGTACTTC
NA,TRBV19,TRBJ1-5,NA,CASGDRPDQPQHF,TGTGCCAGTGGTGACAGGCCAGATCAGCCCCAGCATTTT
NA,TRBV12-5,TRBJ2-1,NA,CASAQSGGIYNEQFF,TGTGCTAGTGCCCAAAGCGGAGGAATCTACAATGAGCAGTTCTTC
NA,TRBV28,TRBJ1-2,NA,CASSLSPGNYGYTF,TGTGCCAGCAGTTTATCCCCAGGGAACTATGGCTACACCTTC
TRBD2,TRBV9,TRBJ2-1,NA,CASSANPLAGGPWDEQFF,TGTGCCAGCAGCGCCAATCCACTAGCGGGAGGGCCTTGGGATGAGCAGTTCTTC